This T cell receptor beta chain was documented in a study of graft-versus-host responses after intestinal transplantation. Study background: Recipients got multivisceral, liver-intestinal, or isolated intestinal transplants. The whole recipient group had anti-thymocyte globulin induction followed by tacrolimus and steroids for around 3 years. Broader study findings: Detection of GvH clones occurred in recipient marrow, and some had their first appearance in ileum or blood. Graft-versus-host to host-versus-graft clonal ratios in allografts were high in patients with graft-donor T cell macrochimerism.

V was pared by 5 bases and J by 6 bases, with 13 bases between. Germline loops: CDR1 SEHNR, CDR2 FQNEAQ (reference sequence). This CDR3 spans 13 amino acids. The repertoire was sequenced with immunoSEQ multiplex PCR; TCRdb's copy has only in-frame clones and lacks some. Here the sample spans 150,000 or so clones, over 90% being singletons. Comments on this clone: The antigen is not known.

Sequencing used unstimulated CD4+ T cells sorted from spleen or lymph node cells, obtained before intestinal transplant. This sequence joins TRBV7-9 and TRBJ1-2; no clear D. The receptor was isolated from a human donor who received an intestinal transplant. The CDR3 is CASSQVGVHGYTF. In DNA, the CDR3 is TGTGCCAGCAGCCAGGTCGGGGTTCATGGCTACACCTTC. The full variable domain, rest sourced from reference TRBV7-9 and TRBJ1-2, is DTGVSQNPRHKITKRGQNVTFRCDPISEHNRLYWYRQTLGQGPEFLTYFQNEAQLEKSRLLSDRFSAERPKGSFSTLEIQRTEQGDSAMYLCASSQVGVHGYTFGSGTRLTVV.